Each of the 17 T cell receptor beta chains below was sequenced from the same sample in a study of blood T cell repertoires in COVID-19. Sequencing used immunoSEQ multiplex PCR; TCRdb keeps in-frame clones, though not all of them. The repertoire holds around 200,000 clones, with more than 75% as singletons. The sequenced sample consisted of peripheral blood. The receptors were gathered from a man in his forties with active or convalescent COVID-19.

This clone has only one observation. The chain combines TRBV28 with TRBJ2-2; D possibly corresponds to TRBD1 (6 bases). The CDR3 extends over 14 amino acids. V was clipped by 6 bases and J by 3 bases, with 11 bases between them. Germline CDR1 is MDHEN and CDR2 is SYDVKM. Written as DNA, the CDR3 is TGTGCCAGCAGCATGGGGGCCGACACCGGGGAGCTGTTTTTT. Amino acids: CASSMGADTGELFF.

The J gene is TRBJ1-1, the V gene TRBV21-1; the DNA was not compared with TRBD1, the D call given in the table. TRBV21-1 is designated a pseudogene. This CDR3 region has 18 residues. Here the CDR3 DNA reads TGTGCCAGCAGCAACCTTTATATTCGGGACAGGGGGTGTTCAAGAGCTTTCTTT. Translation: CASSNLYIRDRGCSRAFF.

Here the CDR3 DNA reads TGTGCCAGCAGGGGGCGACACGGGACTGAAGCTTTCTTT. This gives the protein CASRGRHGTEAFF. The J gene is TRBJ1-1, the V gene TRBV28, with D possibly matching TRBD1 (5 bases). Trimming removed 6 bases at V and 5 bases at J, with 13 bases between. CDR1 MDHEN and CDR2 SYDVKM come from the germline V gene. CDR3 length equals 13 residues.

This chain connects TRBV9 to TRBJ2-1, with 10 bases matching TRBD1. V lost 4 bases and J lost 6; bases outside the gene matches: 10. The CDR3 covers 16 residues. CDR1 and CDR2 (germline): SGDLS, YYNGEE. The CDR3 DNA reads as TGTGCCAGCAGCCCAGGGGGACAGGGGCACGTCAATGAGCAGTTCTTC. Amino acid sequence: CASSPGGQGHVNEQFF.

The V call is TRBV11-3, the J call TRBJ2-5; the D gene is possibly TRBD1 (6 bases). The germline CDR1 and CDR2 sequences are SGHNT and YENEEA. CDR3 size: 15 residues. Trimming removed 1 base at V and 5 bases at J, with 14 bases between. The CDR3 bases are TGTGCCAGCAGCTTAGTATGGACAGTGGATGAGACCCAGTACTTC. Its protein is CASSLVWTVDETQYF.

The V gene is TRBV4-3, the J gene TRBJ1-2; no clear D. The V gene lost 0 bases and the J gene lost 0 bases, with 11 bases spanning the gap. The CDR3 is 16 residues long. Germline-derived CDR1 and CDR2 are LGHNA and YSLEER. DNA of the CDR3: TGCGCCAGCAGCCAAGAGTGGCAGATCCCTAACTATGGCTACACCTTC. Translation gives CASSQEWQIPNYGYTF.

Concerning this clone: The sample has other DNA sequences that encode this CDR3 too. The chain employs TRBV10-3 and TRBJ2-1; a possible D gene is TRBD2 (5 bases). This CDR3 is 15 amino acids long. V was pared by 3 bases and J by 2 bases, with 11 bases between. Germline assignment: CDR1 ENHRY and CDR2 SYGVKD. Here the CDR3 reads CAISEGSGTYNEQFF. The CDR3 DNA reads as TGTGCCATCAGTGAAGGGAGCGGAACCTACAATGAGCAGTTCTTC.

The rearrangement joins TRBV5-1 to TRBJ1-4; 7 bases are shared with TRBD1. This CDR3 comprises 17 residues. J lost 0 bases, V lost 3 bases, and 8 bases had no gene match. Germline CDR1 reads SGHRS; CDR2 reads YFSETQ. In DNA form, the CDR3 reads TGCGCCAGCAGCTCGCAGGGACAGACAGCAACTAATGAAAAACTGTTTTTT. Its translation: CASSSQGQTATNEKLFF.

A few counts support this clone. The V gene is TRBV9, the J gene TRBJ2-7; TRBD2 might be the D (5 bases). The CDR3 extends over 15 amino acids. Trimming took 4 bases from V and 2 from J, leaving 16 bases between them. CDR1 and CDR2 (germline): SGDLS, YYNGEE. In nucleotides, the CDR3 is TGTGCCAGCAGCCTCGAACCCGCGGGCCCCTACGAGCAGTACTTC. Its translation: CASSLEPAGPYEQYF. The whole variable domain, filled in from reference TRBV9 and TRBJ2-7, reads DSGVTQTPKHLITATGQRVTLRCSPRSGDLSVYWYQQSLDQGLQFLIQYYNGEERAKGNILERFSAQQFPDLHSELNLSSLELGDSALYFCASSLEPAGPYEQYFGPGTRLTVT.

The CDR3 spells CASSLSGVDTEAFF. The CDR3 nucleotides read TGTGCCAGCAGCTTAAGCGGGGTAGACACTGAAGCTTTCTTT. This chain links TRBV7-9 with TRBJ1-1; no clear D gene. This CDR3 region has 14 residues. Germline V gene data show CDR1 as SEHNR and CDR2 as FQNEAQ (reference sequence). V was pared by 2 bases and J by 3 bases, with 10 bases between.

V and J are TRBV5-4 and TRBJ1-1; no firm D call. The CDR3 spans 14 residues. The V end was cut by 5 bases, the J end by 0 bases, with 11 bases between. Germline CDR1 and CDR2: SGHNT and YYREEE (reference sequence). CDR3 sequence reads: CASRTGFMNTEAFF. CDR3 nucleotide sequence: TGTGCCAGCAGAACGGGGTTCATGAACACTGAAGCTTTCTTT.

The chain has TRBV5-1 and TRBJ1-6; D is possibly TRBD1 (5 bases). Trimming left V 4 bases short and J 7 bases short, with 12 bases between. Germline CDR1 is SGHRS and CDR2 is YFSETQ. The CDR3 length is 14 residues. CDR3: CASSDDRDNSPLHF. The CDR3, as DNA: TGCGCCAGCAGCGACGACAGAGACAATTCACCCCTCCACTTT.

CDR3 nucleotide sequence: TGTGCCAGTAGTACCCCCTGCCCAATCCGGGACAGTGGACAAGAGACCCAGTACTTC. Its protein product is CASSTPCPIRDSGQETQYF. The V and J genes are TRBV19 and TRBJ2-5, with TRBD1 identical over 7 bases. This CDR3 has 19 residues. J gave up 2 bases and V 4 bases, and 19 bases lay outside the gene matches. The V gene's germline CDR1 is LNHDA and CDR2 SQIVND (reference sequence).

The chain is built from TRBV11-3 and TRBJ2-2; 14 bases line up with TRBD2. Looked up from germline, CDR1 is SGHNT and CDR2 is YENEEA. The trim removed 3 bases at V and 6 bases at J, leaving 12 bases unmatched. The CDR3 length is 19 residues. CDR3 DNA: TGTGCCAGCAGCTTCCGAGGGACTAGCGGGGGTGGAGGGGCCGGGGAGCTGTTTTTT. Its translation is CASSFRGTSGGGGAGELFF.

This rearrangement joins TRBV7-2 to TRBJ1-6; D is unclear. Germline loops: CDR1 SGHTA, CDR2 FQGNSA. The CDR3 runs 14 residues. V was cut by 6 bases and J by 9 bases, with 15 bases left in between. This chain's CDR3 is CASRPGGAGSPLHF. In nucleotides, the CDR3 is TGTGCCAGCAGACCCGGCGGCGCCGGTTCACCCCTCCACTTT.

The J gene is TRBJ2-7, the V gene TRBV6-1; D is uncertain. The CDR3 runs 11 residues. With 2 bases removed from V and 4 bases from J, the gap between germline ends came to 3 bases. Germline V CDR1 and CDR2: MNHNS, SASEGT. The CDR3 coding sequence is TGTGCCAGCAGTGAACTATACGAGCAGTACTTC. This translates into CASSELYEQYF.

In its sample, this clone was seen a few times. The CDR3 reads CAWSTAGGRTQYF. The CDR3 nucleotides are TGTGCCTGGAGTACGGCGGGGGGTCGGACCCAGTACTTC. The V call is TRBV30, the J call TRBJ2-5, with 8 bases that match TRBD2. This CDR3 contains 13 residues. Trimming removed 2 bases from V and 7 bases from J; junction bases left unmatched: 6. CDR1 is GTSNPN and CDR2 is SVGIG in the germline V gene (reference sequence).